This is a list of T cell receptor beta chains from one sample in a study of blood T cell repertoires in COVID-19. Here immunoSEQ multiplex PCR was the method, and the copy in TCRdb shows in-frame clones only, minus some. The table has tens of thousands of clones, around 85% seen once; the top ten hold around 2.5%. Material for sequencing was peripheral blood. These receptors were collected from a woman aged 55-69 years with acute or convalescent COVID-19. Each CDR3 is given with its conserved first and last residue. A D gene is named only where the DNA matches it firmly. Clone size is shown for a subset of rows, as once, few, many or a class of expanded clone.

j_call d_call v_call clone_size cdr3_aa cdr3_nt
TRBJ1-3 . TRBV3-1/TRBV3-2 . CASRTRESSGNTIYF TGTGCCAGCAGGACGCGGGAGAGCTCTGGAAACACCATATATTTT
TRBJ1-4 . TRBV5-1 . CASSQGTPDGNEKLFF TGCGCCAGCAGCCAGGGCACACCGGACGGGAATGAAAAACTGTTTTTT
TRBJ2-1 TRBD1 TRBV5-1 . CASSAGTGGNEQFF TGCGCCAGCAGCGCTGGGACAGGTGGTAATGAGCAGTTCTTC
TRBJ2-1 TRBD1 TRBV27 . CASSHPGQRNEQFF TGTGCCAGCAGCCATCCGGGACAGAGAAATGAGCAGTTCTTC
TRBJ2-1 . TRBV3-1/TRBV3-2 . CASSQAGLPGFF TGTGCCAGCAGCCAAGCTGGACTACCTGGGTTCTTC
TRBJ1-5 . TRBV10-3 . CAISEATDPFQPQHF TGTGCCATCAGTGAGGCAACAGACCCGTTCCAGCCCCAGCATTTT
TRBJ1-2 TRBD1 TRBV18 . CASSPKTGEYGYTF TGTGCCAGCTCACCTAAGACAGGGGAGTATGGCTACACCTTC
TRBJ1-6 TRBD1 TRBV6-6 . CASSYSRQGNSPLHF TGTGCCAGCAGTTACTCGAGACAGGGTAATTCACCCCTCCACTTT
TRBJ2-4 TRBD1 TRBV6-6 . CALRTGENIQYF TGTGCCCTCCGGACAGGGGAAAACATTCAGTACTTC
TRBJ1-1 TRBD1 TRBV28 . CASSSEGTGYHEAFF TGTGCCAGCAGTTCGGAGGGGACAGGGTACCATGAAGCTTTCTTT
TRBJ2-3 . TRBV5-1 . CASSSLDTDTQYF TGCGCCAGCAGCTCCCTAGACACAGATACGCAGTATTTT
TRBJ1-4 . TRBV10-3 . CASAFATNEKLFF TGTGCCAGCGCATTTGCAACTAATGAAAAACTGTTTTTT
TRBJ1-4 . TRBV2 . CASSWTRDSNEKLFF TGTGCCAGCAGTTGGACACGAGATTCTAATGAAAAACTGTTTTTT
TRBJ1-4 TRBD1 TRBV28 . CASSRSGQGYEKLFF TGTGCCAGCAGCCGCTCGGGACAGGGGTATGAAAAACTGTTTTTT
TRBJ1-5 . TRBV6-5 . CASNRQQGNQPQHF TGTGCCAGCAACCGACAGCAGGGCAATCAGCCCCAGCATTTT
TRBJ2-2 . TRBV7-3 . CASSLLSVGSTGELFF TGTGCCAGCAGCTTACTATCTGTCGGGTCCACCGGGGAGCTGTTTTTT
TRBJ2-5 TRBD1 TRBV7-3 . CASSRDSQETQYF TGTGCCAGCAGTCGGGACAGTCAAGAGACCCAGTACTTC
TRBJ2-7 . TRBV19 . CASSIRTDDEQYF TGTGCCAGTAGTATACGGACAGATGACGAGCAGTACTTC
TRBJ2-1 TRBD2 TRBV3-1/TRBV3-2 . CASSHLSGRSGNEQFF TGTGCCAGCAGCCACCTTAGCGGGAGATCGGGGAATGAGCAGTTCTTC
TRBJ2-7 . TRBV18 . CASSPSETYEQYF TGTGCCAGCTCACCTAGCGAGACCTACGAGCAGTACTTC
TRBJ2-7 . TRBV4-1 . CASSLAPDLGGEQYF TGCGCCAGCAGCCTAGCGCCGGATTTGGGAGGAGAGCAGTACTTC
TRBJ2-1 TRBD2 TRBV12-5 once CASGLPASGSPLSYNEQFF TGTGCTAGTGGTTTGCCGGCTAGCGGTTCACCTCTCTCCTACAATGAGCAGTTCTTC